The 15 T cell receptor beta chains presented below share a single source sample, sequenced in a study of blood T cell repertoires in COVID-19. Here immunoSEQ multiplex PCR was the method, and the copy in TCRdb shows in-frame clones only, minus some. The table lists about 120,000 clones, approximately 86% of them singletons, with about 4.5% in the top ten. Material for sequencing was peripheral blood. The source is a man aged 35 to 55 with acute or convalescent COVID-19.

The chain combines TRBV6-5 with TRBJ1-3; D is unresolved. V was cut by 6 bases and J by 0 bases, with 6 bases left in between. Germline-derived CDR1 and CDR2 are MNHEY and SVGAGI. The length of the CDR3 is 13 residues. The CDR3 DNA sequence: TGTGCCAGCAGCACGGGCTCTGGAAACACCATATATTTT. As protein: CASSTGSGNTIYF.

This clone was seen a few times. CDR3 residues: CASGAGVYNEQFF. DNA for the CDR3: TGTGCCAGCGGGGCGGGGGTGTACAATGAGCAGTTCTTC. V and J are TRBV7-2 and TRBJ2-1; 7 bases map to TRBD2. The V gene's germline CDR1 is SGHTA and CDR2 FQGNSA. V dropped 8 bases and J dropped 4; count of bases not matched to a gene: 5. The CDR3 has 13 residues.

The rearrangement links TRBV6-5 to TRBJ1-1, with 7 nucleotides matching TRBD1. Germline CDR1 and CDR2: MNHEY and SVGAGI. The V gene end was trimmed by 6 bases and the J gene end by 4 bases; junction bases not matched to a gene: 5. The CDR3 runs to 13 residues. CDR3 nucleotide sequence: TGTGCCAGCAGAACCTCAGGGGGCACTGAAGCTTTCTTT. It is translated as CASRTSGGTEAFF.

The chain is built from TRBV19 and TRBJ1-2; perhaps TRBD1 as D (6 bases). Trimming removed 5 bases at V and 8 bases at J, with 30 bases between. The CDR3 length is 18 residues. Per germline, CDR1 LNHDA and CDR2 SQIVND (reference sequence). The DNA of the CDR3 is TGTGCCAGTAGTTCGTCTCGCGGGGGCGCTATACTGTTGGGCGGCTACACCTTC. It translates to CASSSSRGGAILLGGYTF.

V gene TRBV10-1 combines with J gene TRBJ2-3; D gene ambiguous. This CDR3 is built from 18 residues. V was trimmed by 0 bases and J by 3 bases, leaving 19 bases between them. The germline V gene has CDR1 WNHNN and CDR2 SYGVQD (reference sequence). The CDR3 protein is CASSESPRPTSGTDTQYF. The CDR3 nucleotides read TGCGCCAGCAGTGAGTCCCCGAGGCCAACCTCTGGGACAGATACGCAGTATTTT.

The chain links TRBV5-1 to TRBJ2-7; TRBD1 aligns across 9 bases. This CDR3 has 15 residues. V gave up 3 bases and J gave up 0 bases; unmatched junction bases: 4. In germline, CDR1 is SGHRS, CDR2 YFSETQ. CDR3 protein: CASSSDRGRSYEQYF. The CDR3 DNA reads as TGCGCCAGCAGCTCGGACAGGGGTCGCTCCTACGAGCAGTACTTC.

The rearrangement links TRBV30 to TRBJ1-5; TRBD1 is a possible D gene (5 bases). V lost 0 bases and J 4 bases, leaving 7 bases between the germline ends. The CDR3 spans 13 residues. In germline, CDR1 is GTSNPN, CDR2 SVGIG (reference sequence). The CDR3 region is CAWSVGVNQPQHF. CDR3 DNA sequence: TGTGCCTGGAGTGTAGGGGTTAATCAGCCCCAGCATTTT.

The J gene is TRBJ2-1, the V gene TRBV11-2; D unclear. The germline gives CDR1 SGHAT, CDR2 FQNNGV. The CDR3 covers 12 residues. V was shortened by 5 bases and J by 13 bases, with 15 bases between the two germline ends. CDR3 in DNA: TGTGCCAGCAGCCGACTCCTAGAAATTCAGTTCTTC. It translates to CASSRLLEIQFF.

The J gene is TRBJ2-7, the V gene TRBV7-9, with 7 bases aligning to TRBD2. CDR3 size: 14 residues. J lost 1 base, V lost 3 bases, and 3 bases had no gene match. CDR1 and CDR2 from the germline V gene are SEHNR and FQNEAQ (reference sequence). In DNA form, the CDR3 reads TGTGCCAGCAGCTTCGGGGGGATATCCTACGAGCAGTACTTC. Its translation is CASSFGGISYEQYF.

In its sample, this clone was seen a few times. J is TRBJ1-2 and V is TRBV2; maybe TRBD1 (5 bases). CDR3 length: 14 residues. Germline CDR1 and CDR2: SNHLY and FYNNEI. Deletions cut 7 bases from V and 8 bases from J, with 20 bases between. The DNA of the CDR3 is TGTGCCAGCACGACGGTGCAGGGCTCTTACGGCTACACCTTC. This sequence encodes CASTTVQGSYGYTF.

CDR3 amino acids: CASSEAGVYGYTF. The DNA for the CDR3 is TGTGCCAGCAGTGAAGCCGGGGTCTATGGCTACACCTTC. This chain uses TRBV6-1 with TRBJ1-2, with no clear D. Germline CDR1 is MNHNS and CDR2 is SASEGT. Trimming cost V 0 bases and J 4 bases, with 6 bases left between them. CDR3 size: 13 residues.

The chain joins TRBV5-5 to TRBJ2-1; 9 bases match TRBD2. V was clipped by 4 bases and J by 2 bases; unmatched bases: 4. The germline V gene encodes CDR1 SGHKS and CDR2 YYEKEE (reference sequence). There are 15 residues in the CDR3. In DNA form, the CDR3 reads TGTGCCAGCAGCACGCCTAGCGGGACCTACAATGAGCAGTTCTTC. Protein: CASSTPSGTYNEQFF.

The J gene is TRBJ2-1, the V gene TRBV18; 10 bases map to TRBD2. The CDR3 has 17 amino acids. Losses at the gene ends were 3 bases for V and 0 bases for J; bases not matched to a gene: 5. From germline, CDR1 is KGHSH and CDR2 LQKENI. The CDR3 nucleotides read TGTGCCAGCTCACCGACCGTAGCGGGAGGCTCCTACAATGAGCAGTTCTTC. This encodes CASSPTVAGGSYNEQFF.

The rearrangement links TRBV2 to TRBJ1-2, with a tentative D call TRBD1 (6 bases). In germline, CDR1 is SNHLY, CDR2 FYNNEI. V shed 3 bases and J shed 14 bases, with 19 bases lying between them. This CDR3 spans 13 amino acids. The CDR3 region has the DNA TGTGCCAGCAGTGATTCCCAATGGACAGCTGAAACCTTC. It translates to CASSDSQWTAETF.

This rearrangement joins TRBV19 to TRBJ1-1; D is perhaps TRBD1 (6 bases). The germline V and J ends were trimmed by 5 bases and 5 bases, with 12 bases remaining between them. This CDR3 is 13 amino acids long. CDR1 and CDR2 from the germline V gene are LNHDA and SQIVND (reference sequence). CDR3 in amino acids: CASSPRGETEAFF. In DNA form, the CDR3 reads TGTGCCAGTAGTCCCAGGGGTGAAACTGAAGCTTTCTTT.